This record covers a single TCR beta chain. No antigen is known for it. The sample comes from a study of T-cell memory formation after mild COVID-19. General observations from the study: For second-wave clones that peaked at day 37, SARS-CoV-2 specificity went unverified. Pre-infection memory already had some responding clones, implying cross-reactive memory joined. CD4/CD8 balance characterized clones contracting day 15 to 85, and CD4+ skew characterized later expanders.

5'RACE with constant-segment primers built TCRalpha and TCRbeta cDNA libraries with UMIs. TCRdb processed the 5' RACE reads anew with MiXCR; each CDR3 protein has one entry. The repertoire holds about 350,000 distinct CDR3 sequences, with 13% to 15% as singletons. Between the trimmed V and J ends, which lost 0 bases and 3 bases, there was a span of 6 bases. The CDR3 spans 14 residues. The germline gives CDR1 LGHNA, CDR2 YSLEER. What was sequenced was PBMCs or a T cell subset sorted from them (not recorded which). This receptor was identified in a man aged 18 to 35 who had mild COVID-19 (a few samples of this study predate the infection). Cell type and time point are not known. J is TRBJ1-3 and V is TRBV4-3; D is uncertain. The CDR3 DNA sequence: TGCGCCAGCAGCCAAGACCCGTTTGGAAACACCATATATTTT. This sequence encodes CASSQDPFGNTIYF.